The 29 T cell receptor beta chains given below trace back to one sample, sequenced in a study of OX40 agonist ivuxolimab in advanced cancers. Sequenced by immunoSEQ multiplex PCR; TCRdb stores in-frame clones only, minus some. The table includes 100,000 or so clones, about 85% detected once. This sample comprised CD4+ or CD8+ T cells sorted from blood, obtained in a trial of the OX40 agonist ivuxolimab. All receptors come from an adult with an advanced solid tumor such as melanoma, head and neck, liver or kidney cancer.

This rearrangement joins TRBV18 to TRBJ1-1; D is ambiguous. Germline CDR1 reads KGHSH; CDR2 reads LQKENI. V dropped 2 bases and J dropped 3 bases, with 13 bases sitting between them. The CDR3 covers 15 residues. CDR3 protein: CASSPGVRSYTEAFF. The CDR3 DNA sequence: TGTGCCAGCTCACCAGGGGTTAGGAGTTACACTGAAGCTTTCTTT.

V and J are TRBV5-6 and TRBJ2-7, with TRBD2 as a possible D gene (5 bases). The CDR3 has 14 amino acids. Per the germline V gene, CDR1 is SGHDT and CDR2 is YYEEEE. Trimming stripped 0 bases from V and 0 bases from J, with 7 bases between. The CDR3 region is CASSLDGSSYEQYF. The DNA of the CDR3 is TGTGCCAGCAGCTTGGATGGGAGCTCCTACGAGCAGTACTTC.

The chain combines TRBV15 with TRBJ2-7; D possibly corresponds to TRBD1 (5 bases). This CDR3 is built from 14 residues. Germline V gives CDR1 LNHNV, CDR2 YYDKDF (reference sequence). The germline V and J ends were trimmed by 6 bases and 7 bases, with 19 bases remaining between them. CDR3 residues: CATSHDQGVGEQYF. The CDR3 region has the DNA TGTGCCACCAGTCATGATCAGGGTGTTGGTGAGCAGTACTTC.

V is TRBV30 and J is TRBJ1-5, with a tentative D call TRBD1 (6 bases). Germline V gives CDR1 GTSNPN, CDR2 SVGIG (reference sequence). The CDR3 is 13 amino acids. Trimming shortened V by 1 base and J by 4 bases, and 8 bases separated the two germline ends. CDR3 in amino acids: CAWSAQGNQPQHF. Here the CDR3 DNA reads TGTGCCTGGAGTGCGCAGGGGAATCAGCCCCAGCATTTT.

The rearrangement links TRBV28 to TRBJ2-5, with TRBD1 identical over 7 bases. This CDR3 spans 15 amino acids. The germline gives CDR1 MDHEN, CDR2 SYDVKM. With V trimmed by 6 bases and J by 0 bases, 7 bases remained unmatched. The DNA for the CDR3 is TGTGCCAGCAGAGCCGACAGGGCCAACCAAGAGACCCAGTACTTC. Translation: CASRADRANQETQYF.

This clone was counted a single time. The genes are TRBV7-2 and TRBJ2-5, with D unclear. Trimming took 8 bases from V and 4 from J, leaving 8 bases between them. The CDR3 has 11 residues. The germline gives CDR1 SGHTA, CDR2 FQGNSA. The CDR3 sequence: CASAWGETQYF. The CDR3 DNA sequence: TGTGCCAGCGCTTGGGGAGAGACCCAGTACTTC.

V is TRBV28 and J is TRBJ1-2; D remains ambiguous. Between the trimmed V and J ends, which lost 3 bases and 0 bases, there was a span of 11 bases. The CDR3 has 15 amino acids. The germline gives CDR1 MDHEN, CDR2 SYDVKM. CDR3 region: CASSLPGPANYGYTF. DNA of the CDR3: TGTGCCAGCAGTTTGCCAGGACCTGCTAACTATGGCTACACCTTC.

This chain joins TRBV28 and TRBJ2-7, with 8 positions matching TRBD2. This CDR3 contains 18 residues. Looked up from germline, CDR1 is MDHEN and CDR2 is SYDVKM. V lost 4 bases and J lost 7; bases outside the gene matches: 21. In DNA form, the CDR3 reads TGTGCCAGCAGTTCCCGTCGGGTAGCGGGATTCAGTTTCGGGGAGCAGTACTTC. It is translated as CASSSRRVAGFSFGEQYF.

The chain carries TRBV19 and TRBJ2-3, with 13 bases aligning to TRBD2. Germline loops: CDR1 LNHDA, CDR2 SQIVND (reference sequence). V shed 5 bases and J 4 bases; nucleotides not matched to a gene: 6. The CDR3 runs 16 residues. The CDR3 nucleotides are TGTGCCAGTAGTGCCCGGACTAGCGGGAGATCAGATACGCAGTATTTT. This sequence encodes CASSARTSGRSDTQYF.

The chain links TRBV28 to TRBJ2-3, with 7 bases fitting TRBD2. CDR1 and CDR2 (germline): MDHEN, SYDVKM. The CDR3 loop spans 15 amino acids. Trimming at V came to 3 bases and at J to 4 bases, leaving 7 bases not matched to a gene. In DNA form, the CDR3 reads TGTGCCAGCAGTTTTGTTAGCGGGTACCCAGATACGCAGTATTTT. Translated, it gives CASSFVSGYPDTQYF.

About this clone itself: At one of its ends the junction is not consistent with the germline gene, which may arise from a read error. V gene TRBV18 combines with J gene TRBJ2-7; D is possibly TRBD2 (5 bases). This CDR3 spans 14 amino acids. Per germline, CDR1 KGHSH and CDR2 LQKENI. The CDR3 loop reads CASSPPRDSYEQYF. Here the CDR3 DNA reads TGTGCCAGCTCGCCACCCCGGGACTCCTACGAGCAGTACTTC.

V gene TRBV9 combines with J gene TRBJ1-4; unclear D gene. The CDR3 loop spans 13 amino acids. Germline CDR1 and CDR2: SGDLS and YYNGEE. The germline V and J ends were trimmed by 4 bases and 6 bases, with 10 bases remaining between them. CDR3 sequence: CASSSQTDEKLFF. The DNA for the CDR3 is TGTGCCAGCAGCTCCCAGACTGATGAAAAACTGTTTTTT. The entire variable domain, with the rest obtained from reference TRBV9 and TRBJ1-4, is as follows: DSGVTQTPKHLITATGQRVTLRCSPRSGDLSVYWYQQSLDQGLQFLIQYYNGEERAKGNILERFSAQQFPDLHSELNLSSLELGDSALYFCASSSQTDEKLFFGSGTQLSVL.

The rearrangement links TRBV4-3 to TRBJ2-7; tentatively, D is TRBD1 (5 bases). V was trimmed by 0 bases and J by 4 bases, leaving 22 bases between them. The CDR3 totals 18 residues. Germline lookup yields CDR1 LGHNA and CDR2 YSLEER. CDR3: CASSQESKSQALTYEQYF. CDR3 in DNA: TGCGCCAGCAGCCAAGAAAGCAAGTCACAGGCTCTGACGTACGAGCAGTACTTC.

J is TRBJ2-7 and V is TRBV18, with D possibly matching TRBD2 (5 bases). With 3 bases removed from V and 3 bases from J, the gap between germline ends came to 15 bases. The CDR3 loop spans 15 amino acids. The germline CDR1 and CDR2 sequences are KGHSH and LQKENI. In DNA, the CDR3 is TGTGCCAGCTCACCTAAAGACGGGAACTACTACGAGCAGTACTTC. It specifies CASSPKDGNYYEQYF.

About this clone itself: One junction end disagrees with the germline gene, perhaps due to a read error. V is TRBV7-6 and J is TRBJ2-7; tentative D call: TRBD2 (5 bases). CDR3 length equals 16 residues. Germline V gene lookup returns CDR1 SGHVS and CDR2 FNYEAQ. The CDR3 reads CASSLGPRGVSSEQYF. The CDR3 nucleotides read TGTGCCAGCAGCTTAGGCCCCCGGGGAGTATCCTCCGAGCAGTACTTC.

V gene TRBV7-9 combines with J gene TRBJ2-6, with no clear D. V lost 6 bases, J lost 1 base, and 7 bases lay in between. Germline V gene data show CDR1 as SEHNR and CDR2 as FQNEAQ (reference sequence). The length of the CDR3 is 14 residues. The CDR3 spells CASRGISGANVLTF. In nucleotides, the CDR3 is TGTGCCAGCAGAGGGATTTCTGGGGCCAACGTCCTGACTTTC.

This chain joins TRBV11-3 and TRBJ2-1, with D unresolved. Germline V lookup: CDR1 SGHNT, CDR2 YENEEA. This CDR3 spans 15 amino acids. The V gene lost 1 base and the J gene lost 0 bases, with 7 bases spanning the gap. Here the CDR3 DNA reads TGTGCCAGCAGCTTAGTATCAGGCTCCTACAATGAGCAGTTCTTC. Protein: CASSLVSGSYNEQFF.

This clone was detected once. The chain carries TRBV15 and TRBJ2-2; 7 bases agree with TRBD2. The length of the CDR3 is 17 residues. Unmatched junction bases numbered 8, after V lost 0 bases and J lost 4 bases. The germline CDR1 and CDR2 sequences are LNHNV and YYDKDF (reference sequence). DNA for the CDR3: TGTGCCACCAGCAGAGATCAGGCGGGAGTATTCACCGGGGAGCTGTTTTTT. It specifies CATSRDQAGVFTGELFF.

The chain links TRBV2 to TRBJ2-7; D possibly matches TRBD1 or TRBD2 (6 bases each). The CDR3 is made up of 13 amino acids. Trimming stripped 8 bases from V and 5 bases from J, with 16 bases between. Germline CDR1 and CDR2: SNHLY and FYNNEI. CDR3 bases: TGTGCCAGCCTGGAGGGGGGCGGCCACGAGCAGTACTTC. It codes for CASLEGGGHEQYF.

The V call is TRBV6-5, the J call TRBJ2-7; D may be TRBD1 or TRBD2 (5 bases each). In germline, CDR1 is MNHEY, CDR2 SVGAGI. The length of the CDR3 is 14 residues. V dropped 2 bases and J dropped 5 bases, with 13 bases sitting between them. CDR3 DNA: TGTGCCAGCAGTTACCGGGTGGGACGGAACGAGCAGTACTTC. Its translation: CASSYRVGRNEQYF.

The chain is built from TRBV19 and TRBJ2-2, with a possible D match to TRBD2 (6 bases). In germline, CDR1 is LNHDA, CDR2 SQIVND (reference sequence). CDR3 length equals 15 residues. Trimming left V 1 base short and J 1 base short, with 7 bases between. The CDR3 coding sequence is TGTGCCAGTAGTATAGGCGGGATGAACACCGGGGAGCTGTTTTTT. Its protein is CASSIGGMNTGELFF.

J is TRBJ2-1 and V is TRBV7-9; D is unclear. The ends were cut back, 1 base at V and 15 bases at J, with 13 bases in the middle. Germline CDR1 and CDR2: SEHNR and FQNEAQ (reference sequence). This CDR3 has 12 amino acids. CDR3: CASSLESSLGFF. CDR3 DNA: TGTGCCAGCAGCTTAGAGAGTTCTCTAGGGTTCTTC.

A note on this clone: The same CDR3 is also encoded by other DNA sequences in this sample. The chain joins TRBV28 to TRBJ1-5; D perhaps matches TRBD1 (5 bases). V lost 2 bases, J lost 1 base, and 6 bases lay in between. From germline, CDR1 is MDHEN and CDR2 SYDVKM. This CDR3 region has 14 residues. The CDR3 sequence: CASSLRGSNQPQHF. DNA for the CDR3: TGTGCCAGCAGTTTAAGGGGCAGCAATCAGCCCCAGCATTTT.

The chain uses TRBV7-9 and TRBJ2-7; no reliable D call. Trimming removed 2 bases at V and 4 bases at J, with 6 bases between. Germline loops: CDR1 SEHNR, CDR2 FQNEAQ (reference sequence). The CDR3 has 12 residues. CDR3: CASSLMEYEQYF. As DNA, the CDR3 is TGTGCCAGCAGCTTAATGGAGTACGAGCAGTACTTC.

The rearrangement joins TRBV19 to TRBJ1-1; D is ambiguous. Germline loops: CDR1 LNHDA, CDR2 SQIVND (reference sequence). V dropped 3 bases and J dropped 11 bases, with 22 bases sitting between them. The CDR3 has 15 amino acids. As DNA, the CDR3 is TGTGCCAGTAGTATCCCCCGGGGAGTACTTGCGGTTGCTTTCTTT. This translates into CASSIPRGVLAVAFF.

The gene calls are TRBV7-2 and TRBJ2-7, with unresolved D. V lost 7 bases and J lost 3, with 16 bases in between. The CDR3 loop spans 14 amino acids. Germline CDR1 is SGHTA and CDR2 is FQGNSA. The DNA for the CDR3 is TGTGCCAGCACCCGGACCCCCCTTGACTACGAGCAGTACTTC. Translation: CASTRTPLDYEQYF.

The chain has TRBV9 and TRBJ2-7, with D tentatively TRBD1 (6 bases). Trimming took off 4 bases at V and 4 bases at J, with 18 bases between the two ends. Germline V CDR1 and CDR2: SGDLS, YYNGEE. CDR3 size: 15 residues. The CDR3 sequence is CASSPGDTLRYEQYF. CDR3 sequence (DNA): TGTGCCAGCAGCCCCGGGGACACCCTAAGGTACGAGCAGTACTTC.

The chain couples TRBV28 to TRBJ2-5; possible D gene TRBD1, 5 bases. Germline V gives CDR1 MDHEN, CDR2 SYDVKM. V was clipped by 5 bases and J by 2 bases, with 12 bases between them. This CDR3 has 14 amino acids. The CDR3 region has the DNA TGTGCCAGCAGTGACGAGACAGATCAAGAGACCCAGTACTTC. It specifies CASSDETDQETQYF.

This clone was detected once. The chain joins TRBV5-6 to TRBJ2-7, with D unresolved. Germline assignment: CDR1 SGHDT and CDR2 YYEEEE. The CDR3 is 14 residues long. V was cut by 0 bases and J by 5 bases, with 12 bases left in between. CDR3 in amino acids: CASSLATHRDEQYF. CDR3 DNA: TGTGCCAGCAGCTTGGCCACGCATAGGGACGAGCAGTACTTC.